The TCR beta chain under discussion was sequenced for a study of response to subunit inactivated influenza vaccine. TCRdb reanalysed the RT-PCR reads using MiXCR and keeps one entry per CDR3 protein. Of roughly 760,000 distinct CDR3 sequences listed, about 20% are singletons. The sample here was PBMCs from blood, taken around 5 days after vaccination. The TCR was taken from a man aged 50 or older who received an inactivated influenza vaccine.

CDR3 nucleotide sequence: TGCAGTGCTCGTCATCTAGCGGCAGATACGCAGTATTTT. Translated, it gives CSARHLAADTQYF. This chain connects TRBV20-1 to TRBJ2-3, with TRBD2 matching over 7 bases. CDR1 and CDR2 from the germline V gene are DFQATT and SNEGSKA (reference sequence). Trimming removed 5 bases from V and 4 bases from J; junction bases left unmatched: 6. The CDR3 covers 13 residues.